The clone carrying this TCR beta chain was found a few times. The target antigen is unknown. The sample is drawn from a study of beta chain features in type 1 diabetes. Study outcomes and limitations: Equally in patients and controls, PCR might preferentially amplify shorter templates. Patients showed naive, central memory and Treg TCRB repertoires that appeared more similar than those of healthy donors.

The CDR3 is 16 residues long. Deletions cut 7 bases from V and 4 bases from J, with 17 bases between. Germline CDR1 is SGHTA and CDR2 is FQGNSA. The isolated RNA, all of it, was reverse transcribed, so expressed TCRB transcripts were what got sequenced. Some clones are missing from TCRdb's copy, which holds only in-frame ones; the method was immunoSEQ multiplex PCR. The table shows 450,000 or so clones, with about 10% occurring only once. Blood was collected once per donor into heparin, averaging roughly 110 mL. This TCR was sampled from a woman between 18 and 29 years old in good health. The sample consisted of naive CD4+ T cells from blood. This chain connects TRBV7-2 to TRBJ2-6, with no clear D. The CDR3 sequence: CASTRSFPTGANVLTF. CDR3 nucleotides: TGTGCCAGCACCCGATCGTTTCCGACCGGGGCCAACGTCCTGACTTTC.